These T cell receptor beta chains were read from a single sample in a study of regulatory T cells in long-lasting Graves disease. Each CDR3 protein gets one entry after TCRdb re-called the multiplex PCR reads with MiXCR. The sample consists of about 310,000 distinct CDR3 sequences, over 15% of them appearing once. Source: peripheral blood mononuclear cells (PBMCs), taken at new diagnosis, from a patient treated with antithyroid drugs. The receptors come from a female donor with Graves disease. Each CDR3 is given with its conserved first and last residue. A D gene is named only where the DNA matches it firmly. Some rows mark clone size as missing; the rest say once, few, many or name a class of expanded clone.

TRBJ2-6	TRBD2	many	TRBV6-1	CASRGLAGPGANVLTF	TGTGCCAGCAGGGGACTAGCGGGACCTGGGGCCAACGTCCTGACTTTC
TRBJ2-7	-	few	TRBV19	CASSPAGLTSYEQYF	TGTGCCAGTAGTCCCGCCGGGCTGACCTCCTACGAGCAGTACTTC
TRBJ2-7	TRBD1	medium-sized	TRBV20-1	CSAKFPGTGDEQYF	TGCAGTGCCAAATTCCCCGGGACAGGGGACGAGCAGTACTTC
TRBJ2-7	-	many	TRBV5-1	CASNTADYEQYF	TGCGCCAGCAATACCGCGGACTACGAGCAGTACTTC
TRBJ2-7	TRBD1	many	TRBV18	CASSTHRGGSYEQYF	TGTGCCAGCTCAACCCACAGGGGCGGATCCTACGAGCAGTACTTC
TRBJ1-1	-	few	TRBV20-1	CSATLGNTEAFF	TGCAGTGCTACCTTGGGCAACACTGAAGCTTTCTTT
TRBJ1-6	-	many	TRBV15	CATSRDGGWNNSPLHF	TGTGCCACCAGCAGAGATGGGGGGTGGAATAATTCACCCCTCCACTTT
TRBJ2-6	-	many	TRBV15	CATSRAGAGANVLTF	TGTGCCACCAGCAGAGCAGGGGCTGGGGCCAACGTCCTGACTTTC
TRBJ2-2	TRBD2	many	TRBV11-3	CASSLDMGLAVTGELFF	TGTGCCAGCAGCTTAGATATGGGACTAGCGGTCACCGGGGAGCTGTTTTTT
TRBJ1-5	TRBD1	few	TRBV7-9	CASSPAGQGAGDQPQHF	TGTGCCAGCAGCCCCGCGGGACAGGGGGCTGGGGATCAGCCCCAGCATTTT
TRBJ2-6	-	-	TRBV9	CASSVATGANVLTF	TGTGCCAGCAGCGTAGCTACTGGGGCCAACGTCCTGACTTTC
TRBJ2-2	TRBD2	many	TRBV24-1	CATSDPGLVAGELFF	TGTGCCACCAGTGACCCGGGACTAGTGGCCGGGGAGCTGTTTTTT
TRBJ2-7	TRBD2	many	TRBV12-3/TRBV12-4	CASKFGSGRRGYEQYF	TGTGCCAGCAAGTTCGGGAGCGGGAGAAGAGGCTACGAGCAGTACTTC
TRBJ2-1	TRBD2	many	TRBV29-1	CSVSRGAAGAGNEQFF	TGCAGCGTTTCGCGTGGGGCAGCGGGAGCCGGTAATGAGCAGTTCTTC
TRBJ1-1	TRBD1	few	TRBV20-1	CSARSDRADMNTEAFF	TGCAGTGCTAGGTCGGACAGGGCCGACATGAACACTGAAGCTTTCTTT
TRBJ2-7	-	few	TRBV18	CASSPRVEYEQYF	TGTGCCAGCTCACCACGGGTAGAGTACGAGCAGTACTTC
TRBJ2-7	-	many	TRBV7-3	CASSPGQNHEQYF	TGTGCCAGCAGCCCCGGACAAAACCACGAGCAGTACTTC
TRBJ2-1	-	many	TRBV20-1	CSARITGQGYNEQFF	TGCAGTGCTCGGATTACGGGACAAGGATACAATGAGCAGTTCTTC
TRBJ2-3	TRBD2	many	TRBV12-3/TRBV12-4	CASSFGTSGRAPDTQYF	TGTGCCAGCAGTTTTGGGACTAGCGGGAGGGCCCCAGATACGCAGTATTTT
TRBJ1-2	TRBD1	-	TRBV20-1	CSARDPLDPLTGGDYGYTF	TGCAGTGCTAGAGACCCTTTGGACCCCCTTACAGGGGGCGACTATGGCTACACCTTC
TRBJ2-1	TRBD1	many	TRBV7-9	CASSHLGDRGPYNEQFF	TGTGCCAGCAGCCACCTGGGGGACAGGGGGCCCTACAATGAGCAGTTCTTC
TRBJ1-6	-	many	TRBV19	CASSEGDYSPLHF	TGTGCCAGTAGTGAGGGGGACTATTCACCCCTCCACTTT
TRBJ1-2	-	many	TRBV19	CASSSRDWDRIGGYTF	TGTGCCAGTAGTAGCCGGGACTGGGACCGAATTGGTGGCTACACCTTC
TRBJ2-1	TRBD2	many	TRBV12-3/TRBV12-4	CASTPIAGSSYNEQFF	TGTGCCAGCACCCCCATAGCGGGGAGCTCCTACAATGAGCAGTTCTTC
TRBJ2-3	-	-	TRBV5-1	CASRDGGTRSDTQYF	TGCGCCAGCCGGGACGGCGGGACTCGCTCAGATACGCAGTATTTT
TRBJ2-7	TRBD2	many	TRBV2	CASSSLAGEERYEQYF	TGTGCCAGCAGTTCACTAGCGGGAGAGGAGAGGTACGAGCAGTACTTC
TRBJ2-1	TRBD2	many	TRBV19	CASSTPSGGNEQFF	TGTGCCAGTAGCACCCCTAGCGGGGGGAATGAGCAGTTCTTC
TRBJ2-7	-	many	TRBV2	CASRGATLREQYF	TGTGCCAGCAGGGGAGCCACATTACGAGAGCAGTACTTC
TRBJ2-2	-	many	TRBV9	CASSVGEGAGELFF	TGTGCCAGCAGCGTAGGCGAGGGGGCCGGGGAGCTGTTTTTT
TRBJ1-5	-	many	TRBV6-1	CASSEVPPGISNQPQHF	TGTGCCAGCAGTGAAGTGCCCCCAGGGATTAGCAATCAGCCCCAGCATTTT
TRBJ2-1	TRBD2	-	TRBV20-1	CSARGSSGKGYNEQFF	TGCAGTGCTAGGGGCTCTAGCGGGAAAGGGTACAATGAGCAGTTCTTC
TRBJ1-2	-	many	TRBV2	CASSQFGYTF	TGTGCCAGCAGCCAGTTTGGCTACACCTTC
TRBJ2-1	-	many	TRBV11-2	CASLGGRRVTMNEQFF	TGTGCCAGCTTAGGAGGGCGAAGGGTCACCATGAATGAGCAGTTCTTC
TRBJ2-7	-	-	TRBV19	CASSIGSRIEQYF	TGTGCCAGTAGTATAGGCTCGAGAATCGAGCAGTACTTC
TRBJ2-1	-	many	TRBV27	CASSLSVGWDNEQFF	TGTGCCAGCAGTTTATCGGTTGGTTGGGACAATGAGCAGTTCTTC
TRBJ2-1	-	-	TRBV29-1	CSVGDSSGYNEQFF	TGCAGCGTTGGCGACTCCTCAGGGTACAATGAGCAGTTCTTC
TRBJ2-7	TRBD2	-	TRBV2	CASRAGTSGSYEQYF	TGTGCCAGCAGAGCTGGGACTAGCGGATCCTACGAGCAGTACTTC
TRBJ1-2	-	-	TRBV5-6	CASIVRGSNYGYTF	TGTGCCAGCATCGTAAGGGGGTCCAACTATGGCTACACCTTC
TRBJ1-1	-	medium-sized	TRBV27	CASSWTLVGGKNTEAFF	TGTGCCAGCAGTTGGACACTGGTGGGTGGAAAGAACACTGAAGCTTTCTTT
TRBJ2-3	TRBD1	many	TRBV7-9	CASSSTGLGDTQYF	TGTGCCAGCAGCTCGACAGGGTTGGGAGATACGCAGTATTTT
TRBJ2-5	TRBD1	many	TRBV24-1	CATSDGQGETQYF	TGTGCCACCAGTGATGGACAGGGGGAGACCCAGTACTTC
TRBJ1-1	-	few	TRBV29-1	CSVSIGGNTEAFF	TGCAGCGTTAGCATAGGGGGGAACACTGAAGCTTTCTTT
TRBJ1-4	-	many	TRBV9	CASSHRAGELFF	TGTGCCAGCAGCCACAGGGCCGGGGAACTGTTTTTT
TRBJ2-6	-	many	TRBV20-1	CSAVSRNVLTF	TGCAGTGCTGTATCAAGGAACGTCCTGACTTTC
TRBJ2-7	-	many	TRBV6-1	CASRNGLSGEQYF	TGTGCCAGCAGAAACGGTCTCTCCGGTGAGCAGTACTTC
TRBJ1-4	TRBD1	many	TRBV7-9	CASSGGTELFF	TGTGCCAGCAGCGGTGGGACAGAACTGTTTTTT
TRBJ2-2	-	few	TRBV19	CASRVGGGTGELFF	TGTGCCAGTAGGGTCGGGGGTGGCACCGGGGAGCTGTTTTTT
TRBJ2-2	TRBD2	many	TRBV7-3	CASSSGPVLAGGPITGELFF	TGTGCCAGCAGCTCCGGGCCGGTACTAGCGGGAGGGCCTATCACCGGGGAGCTGTTTTTT
TRBJ2-3	TRBD2	many	TRBV7-9	CASSSGTITDTQYF	TGTGCCAGCAGCTCCGGGACTATCACAGATACGCAGTATTTT
TRBJ2-1	TRBD2	-	TRBV5-1	CASSPTSGSLNEQFF	TGCGCCAGCAGCCCAACTAGCGGGAGCCTTAATGAGCAGTTCTTC
TRBJ1-3	-	-	TRBV6-2/TRBV6-3	CASSLGGTPMPFSGNTIYF	TGTGCCAGCAGTTTGGGAGGGACACCAATGCCGTTCTCTGGAAACACCATATATTTT
TRBJ2-1	-	once	TRBV3-1	CASSLGTENYNEQFF	TGTGCCAGCAGCCTAGGGACGGAGAACTACAATGAGCAGTTCTTC
TRBJ1-2	-	-	TRBV3-1	CASSHSRWAPEYTF	TGTGCCAGCAGCCATTCACGTTGGGCCCCCGAATACACCTTC
TRBJ1-1	-	-	TRBV28	CASDNRWGALSEALF	TGTGCCAGCGACAATAGATGGGGGGCTCTCTCTGAAGCTCTCTTT
TRBJ2-3	TRBD2	-	TRBV11-2	CASSWSAGVGTDTQYF	TGTGCCAGCAGCTGGTCGGCGGGAGTCGGCACAGATACGCAGTATTTT